Sequencing of this T cell receptor (beta chain) was carried out in a study of beta chain features in type 1 diabetes. Whole-study context: The study examined 107,917,701 sorted cells across all samples. General study points: A moderate, significant TCRB CDR3 shortening appeared in type 1 diabetes across four CD4+ subsets. Insertions at VDJ junctions were less frequent in type 1 diabetes patients. These patients also deleted more nucleotides at the same junctions.

On average, the one heparinised blood draw given by each donor was 90 to 150 mL. Each of the CD4+ naive, central memory, regulatory and stem cell-like memory populations was sorted via CD45RO/CCR7/CD25/CD127/CD95/CD27. Regarding this clone: The target antigen is unknown.

Expressed TCRB transcripts got sequenced, as all isolated RNA was reverse transcribed. Here immunoSEQ multiplex PCR was the method, and the copy in TCRdb shows in-frame clones only, minus some. Among 300,000 to 350,000 clones listed, over 7% were seen once. The clonotype was recovered from a young man with type 1 diabetes. The sample taken for sequencing was central memory CD4+ T cells from blood.

The CDR3 spells CATSRDPHDGEKLFF. The CDR3 nucleotides read TGTGCCACCAGCAGAGATCCCCACGATGGTGAAAAACTGTTTTTT. The gene calls are TRBV15 and TRBJ1-4; the D is unclear. Germline loops: CDR1 LNHNV, CDR2 YYDKDF (reference sequence). The V end lost 0 bases, the J end lost 7 bases, and 12 bases lay between the germline ends. The CDR3 loop spans 15 amino acids.